These 14 T cell receptor beta chains originate from one sample sequenced in a study of shared clonotypes between healthy human individuals. Measured with immunoSEQ multiplex PCR; TCRdb has only the in-frame clones, and not every one. The sample records hundreds of thousands of clones, around 97% being singletons. The material sequenced was naive CD4+ T cells sorted from blood. Subset denoted: CD45RA+ positively selected. These receptors all come from a woman aged 25 to 39 in good health.

With regard to this clone: The sample has other DNA sequences that encode this CDR3 too. The chain combines TRBV25-1 with TRBJ2-7; D gene uncertain. Trimming pared 0 bases from V and 3 bases from J, leaving 3 bases between. The CDR3 sequence is 12 residues long. In germline, CDR1 is MGHDK, CDR2 SYGVNS. The CDR3 DNA reads TGTGCCAGCAGTGAATATGGCTACGAGCAGTACTTC. This gives the protein CASSEYGYEQYF.

The chain couples TRBV28 to TRBJ1-5; D gene uncertain. The V end lost 6 bases, the J end lost 4 bases, and 7 bases lay between the germline ends. Germline loops: CDR1 MDHEN, CDR2 SYDVKM. The CDR3 length is 12 residues. CDR3 loop: CASRQRNQPQHF. As DNA, the CDR3 is TGTGCCAGCAGGCAAAGAAATCAGCCCCAGCATTTT.

This chain links TRBV19 with TRBJ1-5, with 7 bases aligning to TRBD1. Germline V gene lookup returns CDR1 LNHDA and CDR2 SQIVND (reference sequence). V trimming: 5 bases; J trimming: 8 bases; junction bases outside the gene matches: 9. This CDR3 has 14 residues. CDR3 in DNA: TGTGCCAGTAGTCGACAGGGCACCGGGGAGCCCCAGCATTTT. It encodes CASSRQGTGEPQHF.

The J gene is TRBJ2-5, the V gene TRBV5-4; D is perhaps TRBD1 (6 bases). Germline loops: CDR1 SGHNT, CDR2 YYREEE (reference sequence). V dropped 4 bases and J dropped 2 bases, with 12 bases sitting between them. The CDR3 contains 14 residues. The CDR3 DNA reads TGTGCCAGCAGCCTGACAGGCGTACAAGAGACCCAGTACTTC. Translation gives CASSLTGVQETQYF.

The chain recombines TRBV6-5 with TRBJ2-7; the D is unclear. This CDR3 comprises 13 residues. Germline CDR1 is MNHEY and CDR2 is SVGAGI. Trimming took off 7 bases at V and 0 bases at J, with 10 bases between the two ends. The CDR3, as DNA: TGTGCCAGCACCGACGGATACTCCTACGAGCAGTACTTC. Amino acid sequence: CASTDGYSYEQYF.

The chain employs TRBV12-5 and TRBJ2-1; 9 nucleotides line up with TRBD2. The CDR3 is 18 amino acids. Germline V gene data show CDR1 as LGHNT and CDR2 as FRNRAP. Trimming at V came to 1 base and at J to 8 bases, leaving 15 bases not matched to a gene. For the CDR3, the DNA is TGTGCTAGTGGTTTGGGGAATAAATCCGGGACTAGCCCCGATGAGCAGTTCTTC. Residues: CASGLGNKSGTSPDEQFF. Full variable domain (remainder filled in from reference TRBV12-5 and TRBJ2-1): DARVTQTPRHKVTEMGQEVTMRCQPILGHNTVFWYRQTMMQGLELLAYFRNRAPLDDSGMPKDRFSAEMPDATLATLKIQPSEPRDSAVYFCASGLGNKSGTSPDEQFFGPGTRLTVL.

The chain employs TRBV28 and TRBJ1-4, with 9 positions matching TRBD1. Germline CDR1 is MDHEN and CDR2 is SYDVKM. J was trimmed by 7 bases and V by 6 bases; bases with no gene match: 6. The CDR3 totals 14 residues. The CDR3 loop is CASRRDREGEKLFF. The CDR3 nucleotides read TGTGCCAGCAGGCGGGACAGGGAGGGTGAAAAACTGTTTTTT.

V and J are TRBV5-1 and TRBJ1-1; the D gene is possibly TRBD1 (6 bases). The germline CDR1 and CDR2 sequences are SGHRS and YFSETQ. The V end was cut by 2 bases, the J end by 4 bases, with 15 bases between. This CDR3 region has 15 residues. CDR3 residues: CASSFAGDSGTEAFF. Here the CDR3 DNA reads TGCGCCAGCAGCTTCGCAGGGGATAGTGGCACTGAAGCTTTCTTT.

This clone has a single count. CDR3: CASSLLEAGTDTQYF. The CDR3 DNA reads TGTGCCAGCAGCTTACTTGAGGCGGGCACAGATACGCAGTATTTT. The rearrangement joins TRBV7-9 to TRBJ2-3; D unresolved. Per the germline V gene, CDR1 is SEHNR and CDR2 is FQNEAQ (reference sequence). V was cut by 2 bases and J by 1 base, with 10 bases left in between. The CDR3 runs 15 residues.

This clone was recorded only once. V and J are TRBV6-5 and TRBJ2-7; 10 bases are shared with TRBD2. The CDR3 totals 14 residues. From germline, CDR1 is MNHEY and CDR2 SVGAGI. The V segment lost 4 bases and the J segment 5 bases; nucleotides outside the gene matches: 5. This CDR3 is CASSLSGRANEQYF. The CDR3 DNA reads TGTGCCAGCAGTTTAAGCGGGAGGGCCAACGAGCAGTACTTC.

The CDR3 nucleotides are TGTGCCAGCAGCTTAACCGGGGGTGGCAATCAGCCCCAGCATTTT. Amino acids: CASSLTGGGNQPQHF. This chain links TRBV7-3 with TRBJ1-5, with a tentative D call TRBD1 (5 bases). The CDR3 loop spans 15 amino acids. The V end was cut by 0 bases, the J end by 2 bases, with 8 bases between. Looked up from germline, CDR1 is SGHTA and CDR2 is FQGTGA.

This clone was observed once. The chain employs TRBV28 and TRBJ2-3; 7 bases line up with TRBD2. The CDR3 is 15 amino acids. V trimming: 4 bases; J trimming: 3 bases; junction bases outside the gene matches: 7. Per the germline V gene, CDR1 is MDHEN and CDR2 is SYDVKM. CDR3 nucleotides: TGTGCCAGCAGTTCGTTAGCGGGCACAACAGATACGCAGTATTTT. Translated, it gives CASSSLAGTTDTQYF.

The chain recombines TRBV28 with TRBJ1-1; the D gene is possibly TRBD1 (5 bases). The CDR3 spans 15 residues. The germline V gene encodes CDR1 MDHEN and CDR2 SYDVKM. V shed 3 bases and J shed 0 bases, with 11 bases lying between them. Written as DNA, the CDR3 is TGTGCCAGCAGTTTCATGGGGCTCATGAACACTGAAGCTTTCTTT. Amino acids: CASSFMGLMNTEAFF. Using reference TRBV28 and TRBJ1-1 for the parts outside the CDR3, the full variable domain is DVKVTQSSRYLVKRTGEKVFLECVQDMDHENMFWYRQDPGLGLRLIYFSYDVKMKEKGDIPEGYSVSREKKERFSLILESASTNQTSMYLCASSFMGLMNTEAFFGQGTRLTVV.

The chain is built from TRBV6-5 and TRBJ2-1; TRBD2 matches 7 bases. The germline gives CDR1 MNHEY, CDR2 SVGAGI. This CDR3 has 16 amino acids. V lost 4 bases to trimming and J lost 0 bases; unmatched junction nucleotides: 6. This CDR3 is CASSSKRDPSYNEQFF. CDR3 nucleotide sequence: TGTGCCAGCAGTTCAAAGCGGGACCCCTCCTACAATGAGCAGTTCTTC.